The rows below give T cell receptor beta chains drawn from one sample of a study of CD8 T cells in ankylosing spondylitis. TCRdb re-called the 5' RACE reads through MiXCR, storing one row per CDR3 protein. This sample carries about 330,000 distinct CDR3 sequences, 6.5% to 10% of them seen once, and the ten largest clones take roughly 15%. The specimen was blood, either unsorted or a sorted T cell fraction (not recorded which). These receptors were collected from a male donor with ankylosing spondylitis. Each CDR3 is given with its conserved first and last residue. D genes are given only for firm matches. Clone size is given for some rows only: seen once, a few or many times, or a class if the clone is expanded.

clone_size: NA
j_call: TRBJ2-3
d_call: NA
v_call: TRBV12-3/TRBV12-4
cdr3_nt: TGTGCCAGCAGTCTCTGGGCTAGCGACACAGATACGCAGTATTTT
cdr3_aa: CASSLWASDTDTQYF

clone_size: NA
j_call: TRBJ1-3
d_call: TRBD1
v_call: TRBV12-3/TRBV12-4
cdr3_nt: TGTGCCAGCACCGTTGGGACAGGGGGAAACACCATATATTTT
cdr3_aa: CASTVGTGGNTIYF

clone_size: NA
j_call: TRBJ2-2
d_call: TRBD2
v_call: TRBV29-1
cdr3_nt: TGCAGCGTTGAAGCCGGGACTAGCGGGAGTCCGGCCGGGGAGCTGTTTTTT
cdr3_aa: CSVEAGTSGSPAGELFF

clone_size: NA
j_call: TRBJ2-1
d_call: NA
v_call: TRBV12-5
cdr3_nt: TGTGCTAGTGGTTCTGACAGGCTCCAGGCGGGAGTCTATGAGCAGTTCTTC
cdr3_aa: CASGSDRLQAGVYEQFF

clone_size: few
j_call: TRBJ2-7
d_call: NA
v_call: TRBV27
cdr3_nt: TGTGCCAGCAGCTCGGCGAGCGGTTACTCCTACGAGCAGTACTTC
cdr3_aa: CASSSASGYSYEQYF

clone_size: few
j_call: TRBJ2-5
d_call: NA
v_call: TRBV9
cdr3_nt: TGTGCCAGCAGCGTTGCTCCGGGCCAACAAGAGACCCAGTACTTC
cdr3_aa: CASSVAPGQQETQYF

clone_size: few
j_call: TRBJ2-1
d_call: TRBD2
v_call: TRBV5-1
cdr3_nt: TGCGCCAGCAGCTTGATCTATACGGGAGGGCTCGCGGATGAGCAGTTCTTC
cdr3_aa: CASSLIYTGGLADEQFF

clone_size: NA
j_call: TRBJ2-7
d_call: NA
v_call: TRBV7-9
cdr3_nt: TGTGCCAGCAGCTCCAGCGCGCGGGGGCTCGAGCAGTACTTC
cdr3_aa: CASSSSARGLEQYF

clone_size: many
j_call: TRBJ2-4
d_call: TRBD1
v_call: TRBV15
cdr3_nt: TGTGCCACCAGCAGGGCAACAGGGGGCCTTTCCAAAAACATTCAGTACTTC
cdr3_aa: CATSRATGGLSKNIQYF

clone_size: few
j_call: TRBJ2-1
d_call: TRBD2
v_call: TRBV5-1
cdr3_nt: TGCGCCAGCAGCGGCCAGCCCGGGAGGGCGGGGGATGAGCAGTTCTTC
cdr3_aa: CASSGQPGRAGDEQFF

clone_size: many
j_call: TRBJ2-3
d_call: NA
v_call: TRBV5-1
cdr3_nt: TGCGCCAGCAGCTTGGCCGCCTACACCTCGGATACGCAGTATTTT
cdr3_aa: CASSLAAYTSDTQYF

clone_size: NA
j_call: TRBJ2-1
d_call: NA
v_call: TRBV27
cdr3_nt: TGTGCCAGCAGTTCAGGCGCCTCCTACAATGAGCAGTTCTTC
cdr3_aa: CASSSGASYNEQFF

clone_size: many
j_call: TRBJ1-1
d_call: NA
v_call: TRBV9
cdr3_nt: TGTGCCAGCAGCGTTGGGACCGCGAACACTGAAGCTTTCTTT
cdr3_aa: CASSVGTANTEAFF

clone_size: NA
j_call: TRBJ2-7
d_call: TRBD2
v_call: TRBV12-3/TRBV12-4
cdr3_nt: TGTGCCAGCAGTTTAGCGGCTTCGCGGGGGGGGGTCTTC
cdr3_aa: CASSLAASRGGVF

clone_size: few
j_call: TRBJ2-5
d_call: TRBD1
v_call: TRBV9
cdr3_nt: TGTGCCAGCAGCGTCCGTGGGACAGCCCAAGAGACCCAGTACTTC
cdr3_aa: CASSVRGTAQETQYF

clone_size: many
j_call: TRBJ1-2
d_call: TRBD1
v_call: TRBV29-1
cdr3_nt: TGCAGCGTTGACGGGACAGTGACTGGCTACACCTTC
cdr3_aa: CSVDGTVTGYTF

clone_size: few
j_call: TRBJ2-7
d_call: NA
v_call: TRBV11-1
cdr3_nt: TGTGCCAGCAGCTTAGGAAGACAGGCTACCTGGTGGGACTACGAGCAGTACTTC
cdr3_aa: CASSLGRQATWWDYEQYF

clone_size: NA
j_call: TRBJ1-2
d_call: NA
v_call: TRBV20-1
cdr3_nt: TGCAGTGCTAGATCCGGGGGAGGGATAAACTATGGCTACACCTTC
cdr3_aa: CSARSGGGINYGYTF

clone_size: few
j_call: TRBJ2-1
d_call: TRBD1
v_call: TRBV29-1
cdr3_nt: TGCAGCGTTTCTTCGGGGGACAGGGGGCTGGATGAGCAGTTCTTC
cdr3_aa: CSVSSGDRGLDEQFF

clone_size: NA
j_call: TRBJ2-7
d_call: NA
v_call: TRBV6-5
cdr3_nt: TGTGCCAGCAGTTACGGGGTAGCGGAGACAACCTACGAGCAGTACTTC
cdr3_aa: CASSYGVAETTYEQYF

clone_size: few
j_call: TRBJ1-5
d_call: NA
v_call: TRBV20-1
cdr3_nt: TGCAGTGCGAAATACTTAAGCAATCAGCCCCAGCATTTT
cdr3_aa: CSAKYLSNQPQHF

clone_size: NA
j_call: TRBJ1-4
d_call: NA
v_call: TRBV7-6
cdr3_nt: TGTGCCAGCAGCCCGGGGGGGTATCTGGGCGGGACCGAAAAACTGTTTTTT
cdr3_aa: CASSPGGYLGGTEKLFF

clone_size: many
j_call: TRBJ2-2
d_call: NA
v_call: TRBV29-1
cdr3_nt: TGCAGCGTTGATCGATTCCTCACCGGGGAGCTGTTTTTT
cdr3_aa: CSVDRFLTGELFF

clone_size: few
j_call: TRBJ2-7
d_call: NA
v_call: TRBV18
cdr3_nt: TGTGCCAGCTCACCAGGGCTGTACCACGAGCAGTACTTC
cdr3_aa: CASSPGLYHEQYF

clone_size: few
j_call: TRBJ2-6
d_call: NA
v_call: TRBV10-3
cdr3_nt: TGTGCCATCAGTACGTCGGTAGCGGACTCTGGGGCCAACGTCCTGACTTTC
cdr3_aa: CAISTSVADSGANVLTF

clone_size: NA
j_call: TRBJ2-1
d_call: NA
v_call: TRBV25-1
cdr3_nt: TGTGCCAGCAACCCCGGAAGCTCCTACAATGAGCAGTTCTTC
cdr3_aa: CASNPGSSYNEQFF

clone_size: many
j_call: TRBJ1-2
d_call: TRBD1
v_call: TRBV5-1
cdr3_nt: TGCGCCAGCAGCTTGGCTTCGGGACAGGGGAATGGCTACACCTTC
cdr3_aa: CASSLASGQGNGYTF

clone_size: NA
j_call: TRBJ2-5
d_call: NA
v_call: TRBV20-1
cdr3_nt: TGCAGTGCTAGAGATCGAATGGGCAGTCCTCGGGAGACCCAGTACTTC
cdr3_aa: CSARDRMGSPRETQYF

clone_size: NA
j_call: TRBJ1-1
d_call: NA
v_call: TRBV7-3
cdr3_nt: TGTGCCAGCAGCTTAACTCTGGGACACACTGAAGCTTTCTTT
cdr3_aa: CASSLTLGHTEAFF

clone_size: NA
j_call: TRBJ1-5
d_call: NA
v_call: TRBV7-2
cdr3_nt: TGTGCCAGCAGCTTAGGATCCCATCTCAATCAGCCCCAGCATTTT
cdr3_aa: CASSLGSHLNQPQHF

clone_size: NA
j_call: TRBJ2-7
d_call: TRBD1
v_call: TRBV5-1
cdr3_nt: TGCGCCAGCAGCTTTCGATCGAGGACAGGGATTAGCTCCTACGAGCAGTACTTC
cdr3_aa: CASSFRSRTGISSYEQYF

clone_size: NA
j_call: TRBJ2-3
d_call: NA
v_call: TRBV20-1
cdr3_nt: TGCAGTGCTAGAGATGGGGCTTACACAGATACGCAGTATTTT
cdr3_aa: CSARDGAYTDTQYF

clone_size: many
j_call: TRBJ2-2
d_call: NA
v_call: TRBV14
cdr3_nt: TGTGCCAGCAGCCAACAACTAGGCCCAAACACCGGGGAGCTGTTTTTT
cdr3_aa: CASSQQLGPNTGELFF

clone_size: NA
j_call: TRBJ2-7
d_call: NA
v_call: TRBV3-1
cdr3_nt: TGTGCCAGCAGCCAATCCGGGGGCACCTACGAGCAGTACTTC
cdr3_aa: CASSQSGGTYEQYF

clone_size: many
j_call: TRBJ2-6
d_call: NA
v_call: TRBV7-2
cdr3_nt: TGTGCCAGCAGCCCCGGGACAAGAGACAACGTCCTGACTTTC
cdr3_aa: CASSPGTRDNVLTF

clone_size: few
j_call: TRBJ2-1
d_call: TRBD2
v_call: TRBV28
cdr3_nt: TGTGCCAGCAGTTTGGAGCCCGCGGGGGGGAATGAGAACAGCTTC
cdr3_aa: CASSLEPAGGNENSF

clone_size: many
j_call: TRBJ1-6
d_call: NA
v_call: TRBV7-8
cdr3_nt: TGTGCCAGCAGCTACAATCTAAGGCCCCTCCACTTT
cdr3_aa: CASSYNLRPLHF

clone_size: NA
j_call: TRBJ1-1
d_call: NA
v_call: TRBV7-3
cdr3_nt: TGTGCCAGCAGCAGACGGATAAACACTGAAGCTTTCTTT
cdr3_aa: CASSRRINTEAFF

clone_size: few
j_call: TRBJ2-5
d_call: TRBD2
v_call: TRBV5-6
cdr3_nt: TGTGCCAGCAGCTTGCAGCTAGCGGGAGGGGAGACCCAGTACTTC
cdr3_aa: CASSLQLAGGETQYF

clone_size: many
j_call: TRBJ1-1
d_call: NA
v_call: TRBV12-3/TRBV12-4
cdr3_nt: TGTGCCAGCAGTTTGGAGACGGAGGGAACTGAAGCTTTCTTT
cdr3_aa: CASSLETEGTEAFF

clone_size: many
j_call: TRBJ2-1
d_call: TRBD2
v_call: TRBV29-1
cdr3_nt: TGCAGCGGGGCAATAGCGGGAGGGGCCCACAATGAGCAGTTCTTC
cdr3_aa: CSGAIAGGAHNEQFF

clone_size: many
j_call: TRBJ2-1
d_call: NA
v_call: TRBV3-1
cdr3_nt: TGTGCCAGCAGCCAGGAATTGCCCTTCTCCTACAATGAGCAGTTCTTC
cdr3_aa: CASSQELPFSYNEQFF

clone_size: many
j_call: TRBJ2-1
d_call: TRBD2
v_call: TRBV12-3/TRBV12-4
cdr3_nt: TGTGCCAGCAGCCCCCGGGAGGTCCTCTCCTACAATGAGCAGTTCTTC
cdr3_aa: CASSPREVLSYNEQFF

clone_size: few
j_call: TRBJ2-7
d_call: TRBD2
v_call: TRBV27
cdr3_nt: TGTGCCAGCAGCCCTCCGGGACTAGCGGCATACGAGCAGTACTTC
cdr3_aa: CASSPPGLAAYEQYF